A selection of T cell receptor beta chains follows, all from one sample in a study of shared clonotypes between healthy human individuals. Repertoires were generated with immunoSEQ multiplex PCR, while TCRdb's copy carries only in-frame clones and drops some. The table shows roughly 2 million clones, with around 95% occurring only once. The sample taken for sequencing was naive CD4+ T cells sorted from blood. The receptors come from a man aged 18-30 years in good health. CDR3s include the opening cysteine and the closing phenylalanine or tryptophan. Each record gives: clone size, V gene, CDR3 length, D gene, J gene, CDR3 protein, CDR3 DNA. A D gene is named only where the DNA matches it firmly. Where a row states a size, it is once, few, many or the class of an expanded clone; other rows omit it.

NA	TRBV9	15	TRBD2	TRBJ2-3	CASNRLAGSTDTQYF	TGTGCCAGCAACCGACTAGCGGGGAGCACAGATACGCAGTATTTT
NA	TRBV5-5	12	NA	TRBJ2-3	CASSRGTDTQYF	TGTGCCAGCAGCCGTGGCACAGATACGCAGTATTTT
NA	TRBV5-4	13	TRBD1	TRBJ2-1	CASSAKQGNEQFF	TGTGCCAGCAGCGCCAAACAGGGGAATGAGCAGTTCTTC
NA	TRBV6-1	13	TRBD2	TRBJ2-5	CASSSGTQETQYF	TGTGCCAGCAGTAGCGGGACTCAAGAGACCCAGTACTTC
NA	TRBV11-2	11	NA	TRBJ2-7	CASSSDHEQYF	TGTGCCAGCAGCTCAGATCACGAGCAGTACTTC
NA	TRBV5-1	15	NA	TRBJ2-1	CASSLGSSSYNEQFF	TGCGCCAGCAGCTTGGGGTCTAGCTCCTACAATGAGCAGTTCTTC
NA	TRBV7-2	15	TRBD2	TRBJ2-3	CASTLGLAATDTQYF	TGTGCCAGCACCCTTGGACTAGCGGCCACAGATACGCAGTATTTT
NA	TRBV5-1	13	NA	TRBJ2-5	CATARALTQDQYF	TGCGCCACCGCACGGGCCTTAACCCAGGACCAGTACTTC
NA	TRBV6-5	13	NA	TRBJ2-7	CASTRGSSYEQYF	TGTGCCAGCACTCGCGGCAGCTCCTACGAGCAGTACTTC
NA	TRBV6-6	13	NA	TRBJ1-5	CASTVYSNQPQHF	TGTGCCAGCACGGTCTATAGCAATCAGCCCCAGCATTTT
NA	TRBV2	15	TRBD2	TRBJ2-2	CASRRAGAGTGELFF	TGTGCCAGCAGGCGAGCGGGGGCGGGCACCGGGGAGCTGTTTTTT
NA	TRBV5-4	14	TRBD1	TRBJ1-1	CASTTGGGDTEAFF	TGTGCCAGTACCACAGGGGGAGGGGACACTGAAGCTTTCTTT
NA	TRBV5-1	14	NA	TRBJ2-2	CASSLTSMQGELFF	TGCGCCAGCAGCTTGACATCAATGCAGGGGGAGCTGTTTTTT
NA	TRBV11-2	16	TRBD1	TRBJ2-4	CASSNQTGGFRDIQYF	TGTGCCAGCAGTAATCAAACAGGGGGATTCAGGGACATTCAGTACTTC
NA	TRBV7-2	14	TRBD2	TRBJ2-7	CASSSSGTAGEQYF	TGTGCCAGCAGCTCTAGCGGGACGGCGGGAGAGCAGTACTTC
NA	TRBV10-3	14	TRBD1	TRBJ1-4	CAISQGQPNEKLFF	TGTGCCATCAGTCAGGGACAGCCTAATGAAAAACTGTTTTTT
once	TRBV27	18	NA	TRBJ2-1	CASSIGAWANPRSNEQFF	TGTGCCAGCAGTATTGGGGCTTGGGCAAACCCCAGGTCCAATGAGCAGTTCTTC
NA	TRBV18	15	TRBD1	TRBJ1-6	CASSPQQGNNSPLHF	TGTGCCAGCTCACCGCAACAGGGGAATAATTCACCCCTCCACTTT
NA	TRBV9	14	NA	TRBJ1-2	CASSVGRGDYGYTF	TGTGCCAGCAGCGTAGGGAGGGGGGACTATGGCTACACCTTC
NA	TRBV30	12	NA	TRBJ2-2	CAWGRVAGELFF	TGTGCCTGGGGACGTGTCGCCGGGGAGCTGTTTTTT
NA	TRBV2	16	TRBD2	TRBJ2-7	CASSELVAGGEYEQYF	TGTGCCAGCAGTGAGTTAGTGGCGGGGGGAGAATACGAGCAGTACTTC
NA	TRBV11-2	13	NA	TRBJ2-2	CASSLGVTGELFF	TGTGCCAGCAGCCTAGGGGTGACCGGGGAGCTGTTTTTT
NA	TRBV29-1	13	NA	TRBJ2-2	CSVEGLRTGELFF	TGCAGCGTTGAGGGACTGCGCACCGGGGAGCTGTTTTTT
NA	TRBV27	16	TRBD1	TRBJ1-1	CASRRGQGWGNTEAFF	TGTGCCAGCAGGAGAGGACAGGGATGGGGGAACACTGAAGCTTTCTTT
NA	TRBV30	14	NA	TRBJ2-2	CAWMSGKGTGELFF	TGTGCCTGGATGTCAGGGAAGGGAACCGGGGAGCTGTTTTTT
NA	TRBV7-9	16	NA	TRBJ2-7	CASSLAAGKSSYEQYF	TGTGCCAGCAGCTTAGCGGCGGGGAAGAGCTCCTACGAGCAGTACTTC
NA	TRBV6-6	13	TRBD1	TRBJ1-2	CASSTQGWYGYTF	TGTGCCAGCAGTACACAGGGGTGGTATGGCTACACCTTC
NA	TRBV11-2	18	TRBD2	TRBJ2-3	CASSLRAPSGISTDTQYF	TGTGCCAGCAGCCTTAGGGCCCCTAGCGGGATCAGCACAGATACGCAGTATTTT
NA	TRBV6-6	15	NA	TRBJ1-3	CASRESGGSGNTIYF	TGTGCCAGCAGAGAGTCCGGGGGGAGTGGAAACACCATATATTTT
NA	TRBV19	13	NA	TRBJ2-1	CASKGSGNNEQFF	TGTGCCAGTAAGGGATCTGGAAACAATGAGCAGTTCTTC
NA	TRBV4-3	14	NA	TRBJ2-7	CASSQDKGVHEQYF	TGCGCCAGCAGCCAAGATAAGGGGGTGCACGAGCAGTACTTC
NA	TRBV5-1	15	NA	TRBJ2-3	CASSYSGASTDTQYF	TGCGCCAGCAGCTATTCAGGGGCTAGCACAGATACGCAGTATTTT
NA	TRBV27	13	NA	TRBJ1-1	CASSFQVGTEAFF	TGTGCCAGCAGTTTCCAGGTCGGCACTGAAGCTTTCTTT
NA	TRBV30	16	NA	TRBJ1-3	CAGRASGGFSGNTIYF	TGTGCCGGGAGAGCCTCGGGGGGATTCTCTGGAAACACCATATATTTT
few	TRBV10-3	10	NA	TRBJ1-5	CAIGDRPQHF	TGTGCCATCGGCGATCGGCCCCAGCATTTT
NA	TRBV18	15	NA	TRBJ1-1	CASHRVAGMNTEAFF	TGTGCCAGCCACCGGGTGGCAGGGATGAACACTGAAGCTTTCTTT
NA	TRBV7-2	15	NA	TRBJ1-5	CASSLGGASNQPQHF	TGTGCCAGCAGCTTGGGTGGGGCTAGCAATCAGCCCCAGCATTTT
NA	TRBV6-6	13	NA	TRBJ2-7	CASSKDSGYEQYF	TGTGCCAGCAGCAAAGACTCGGGCTACGAGCAGTACTTC
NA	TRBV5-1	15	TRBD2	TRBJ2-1	CASSTGTSGRNEQFF	TGCGCCAGCAGCACAGGGACTAGCGGGAGAAATGAGCAGTTCTTC
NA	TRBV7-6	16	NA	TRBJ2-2	CASSFLSGENTGELFF	TGTGCCAGCAGCTTCCTTAGCGGAGAGAACACCGGGGAGCTGTTTTTT
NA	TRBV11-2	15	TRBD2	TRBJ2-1	CASSLALAGVYEQFF	TGTGCCAGCAGCTTAGCTCTAGCGGGAGTGTATGAGCAGTTCTTC
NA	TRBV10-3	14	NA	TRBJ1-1	CAISEGLSLTEAFF	TGTGCCATCAGTGAGGGCCTTTCTCTCACTGAAGCTTTCTTT
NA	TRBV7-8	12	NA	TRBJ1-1	CASSLWGGWAFF	TGTGCCAGCAGCTTATGGGGGGGATGGGCTTTCTTT
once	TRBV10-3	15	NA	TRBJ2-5	CAISDSADGGETQYF	TGTGCCATCAGTGATTCAGCGGACGGGGGAGAGACCCAGTACTTC
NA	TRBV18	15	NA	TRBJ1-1	CASSPREAGPTEAFF	TGTGCCAGCTCACCTCGTGAGGCCGGTCCCACTGAAGCTTTCTTT
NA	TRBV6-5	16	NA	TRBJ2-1	CASSYSSDRLYNEQFF	TGTGCCAGCAGTTACTCCTCGGACAGACTCTACAATGAGCAGTTCTTC
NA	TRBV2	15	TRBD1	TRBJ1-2	CASSVLQGSPYGYTF	TGTGCCAGCAGTGTACTACAGGGGAGTCCCTATGGCTACACCTTC
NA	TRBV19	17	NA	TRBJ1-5	CASSIPASSNSNQPQHF	TGTGCCAGTAGTATCCCCGCCAGCAGTAATAGCAATCAGCCCCAGCATTTT
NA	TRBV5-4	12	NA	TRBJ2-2	CASSPMGRELFF	TGTGCCAGCAGCCCGATGGGCCGGGAGCTGTTTTTT
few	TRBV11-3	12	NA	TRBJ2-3	CASSLDSDTQYF	TGTGCCAGCAGCTTAGATTCAGATACGCAGTATTTT
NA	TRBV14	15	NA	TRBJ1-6	CASSQVPLGGSPLHF	TGTGCCAGCAGCCAAGTTCCATTAGGTGGTTCACCCCTCCACTTT
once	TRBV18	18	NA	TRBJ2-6	CASSPRGRALSGANVLTF	TGTGCCAGCTCACCACGGGGGCGTGCCCTCTCTGGGGCCAACGTCCTGACTTTC
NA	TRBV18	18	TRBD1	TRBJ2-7	CASSPLLLLDRAAGEQYF	TGTGCCAGCTCACCCCTCCTTCTTCTGGACAGGGCGGCTGGCGAGCAGTACTTC